Listed below are T cell receptor beta chains from one sample, sequenced in a study of regulatory T cells in long-lasting Graves disease. TCRdb used MiXCR to reprocess the multiplex PCR reads, holding one entry per CDR3 protein. The sample holds 300,000 to 350,000 distinct CDR3 sequences, around a fifth seen once. The sequencing here drew on peripheral blood mononuclear cells (PBMCs), taken when the disease was refractory, from a patient treated with antithyroid drugs. The receptors derive from a female donor with Graves disease. The CDR3 runs from the conserved cysteine through the conserved F or W. A D gene is named only where the DNA matches it firmly. Clone size is stated in some rows and not others, as once, few, many or a class when expanded.

V gene,D gene,clone size,J gene,CDR3 protein,CDR3 DNA
TRBV30,.,many,TRBJ1-3,CAWSVSGPGNTIYF,TGTGCCTGGAGTGTATCAGGGCCTGGAAACACCATATATTTT
TRBV18,TRBD1,.,TRBJ1-5,CASSRRPGGGPTGQPQHF,TGTGCCAGCTCACGACGACCAGGGGGCGGCCCGACGGGGCAGCCCCAGCATTTT
TRBV2,TRBD1,many,TRBJ1-2,CASSEARGQLGGSNYGYTF,TGTGCCAGCAGTGAAGCGCGGGGGCAGTTAGGGGGCTCTAACTATGGCTACACCTTC
TRBV7-8,.,few,TRBJ1-1,CASSLAKFRVVRDTVSTEAFF,TGTGCCAGCAGCTTAGCGAAGTTCAGGGTGGTCCGGGACACCGTGAGCACTGAAGCTTTCTTT
TRBV5-1,.,once,TRBJ2-3,CASSLTAPDTQYF,TGCGCCAGCAGCTTAACAGCCCCGGATACGCAGTATTTT
TRBV18,.,.,TRBJ1-5,CASSLGRDNNQPQHF,TGTGCCAGCTCCCTCGGACGGGATAACAATCAGCCCCAGCATTTT
TRBV29-1,.,.,TRBJ2-3,CSTSTRGSYTDTQYF,TGCAGCACCTCCACCAGGGGTTCGTACACAGATACGCAGTATTTT
TRBV6-4,.,few,TRBJ2-1,CASSDSGTAYNEQFF,TGTGCCAGCAGTGACTCGGGGACGGCTTACAATGAGCAGTTCTTC
TRBV12-3/TRBV12-4,.,many,TRBJ2-2,CASLFGGGNGELFF,TGTGCCAGCCTGTTCGGAGGGGGAAACGGGGAGCTGTTTTTT
TRBV7-3,.,many,TRBJ1-6,CASSPGSYNSPLHF,TGTGCCAGCAGCCCAGGATCCTATAATTCACCCCTCCACTTT
TRBV9,TRBD2,few,TRBJ2-2,CASSALAGALYTGELFF,TGTGCCAGCAGCGCCCTAGCGGGGGCCCTTTACACCGGGGAGCTGTTTTTT
TRBV10-3,TRBD1,.,TRBJ1-2,CAIRQGTYGYTF,TGTGCCATCAGACAGGGGACCTATGGCTACACCTTC
TRBV13,.,.,TRBJ2-3,CASSSFGAQYF,TGTGCCAGCAGCTCCTTTGGTGCGCAGTATTTT
TRBV7-8,TRBD1,many,TRBJ1-4,CASRRQGGEKLFF,TGTGCCAGCAGGAGACAGGGAGGAGAAAAACTGTTTTTT
TRBV3-1,TRBD2,.,TRBJ2-5,CASSLRGGPRETQYF,TGTGCCAGCAGCCTACGGGGGGGCCCCCGAGAGACCCAGTACTTC
TRBV2,.,many,TRBJ2-6,CASSETVEANVLTF,TGTGCCAGCAGTGAAACGGTAGAGGCCAACGTCCTGACTTTC
TRBV11-3,.,few,TRBJ2-2,CASSSSRARLNTGELFF,TGTGCCAGCAGCTCCTCGCGGGCACGCCTGAACACCGGGGAGCTGTTTTTT
TRBV28,.,few,TRBJ2-2,CATLGPRGTGELFF,TGTGCCACCCTGGGGCCCCGGGGGACCGGGGAGCTGTTTTTT
TRBV12-3/TRBV12-4,.,many,TRBJ1-6,CASSFKQGRDSPLHF,TGTGCCAGCAGTTTTAAGCAGGGAAGAGATTCACCCCTCCACTTT
TRBV11-2,TRBD1,many,TRBJ2-5,CASSLNQGDRAETQYF,TGTGCCAGCAGCTTGAACCAGGGGGACAGGGCAGAGACCCAGTACTTC
TRBV11-3,.,few,TRBJ2-3,CASSPRTSTDTQYF,TGTGCCAGCAGCCCAAGGACTTCCACAGATACGCAGTATTTT
TRBV7-2,.,many,TRBJ1-4,CASRLGGTANEKLFF,TGTGCCAGCAGATTAGGGGGGACGGCGAATGAAAAACTGTTTTTT
TRBV13,.,.,TRBJ1-1,CASSLGAGYTEAFF,TGTGCCAGCAGCTTAGGGGCAGGCTACACTGAAGCTTTCTTT
TRBV3-1,.,.,TRBJ1-1,CASSQGYRANTEAFF,TGTGCCAGCAGCCAAGGCTACAGGGCGAACACTGAAGCTTTCTTT
TRBV20-1,.,.,TRBJ1-2,CSAMVPQGNLFYGYTF,TGCAGTGCCATGGTTCCCCAGGGAAACCTATTCTATGGCTACACCTTC
TRBV12-3/TRBV12-4,.,many,TRBJ1-4,CASSLGGLGGGKLFF,TGTGCCAGCAGTTTAGGCGGGCTAGGCGGTGGGAAACTGTTTTTT
TRBV7-8,.,many,TRBJ1-4,CASSRRGGRISFNEKLFF,TGTGCCAGCAGCCGTAGAGGGGGGCGGATTTCGTTTAATGAAAAACTGTTTTTT
TRBV7-8,.,.,TRBJ2-1,CASSLARIRGPHNEQFF,TGTGCCAGCAGCTTAGCGCGTATAAGAGGGCCCCACAATGAGCAGTTCTTC
TRBV9,.,.,TRBJ1-3,CASSARPTASSGNTIYF,TGTGCCAGCAGCGCACGCCCGACGGCGAGCTCTGGAAACACCATATATTTT